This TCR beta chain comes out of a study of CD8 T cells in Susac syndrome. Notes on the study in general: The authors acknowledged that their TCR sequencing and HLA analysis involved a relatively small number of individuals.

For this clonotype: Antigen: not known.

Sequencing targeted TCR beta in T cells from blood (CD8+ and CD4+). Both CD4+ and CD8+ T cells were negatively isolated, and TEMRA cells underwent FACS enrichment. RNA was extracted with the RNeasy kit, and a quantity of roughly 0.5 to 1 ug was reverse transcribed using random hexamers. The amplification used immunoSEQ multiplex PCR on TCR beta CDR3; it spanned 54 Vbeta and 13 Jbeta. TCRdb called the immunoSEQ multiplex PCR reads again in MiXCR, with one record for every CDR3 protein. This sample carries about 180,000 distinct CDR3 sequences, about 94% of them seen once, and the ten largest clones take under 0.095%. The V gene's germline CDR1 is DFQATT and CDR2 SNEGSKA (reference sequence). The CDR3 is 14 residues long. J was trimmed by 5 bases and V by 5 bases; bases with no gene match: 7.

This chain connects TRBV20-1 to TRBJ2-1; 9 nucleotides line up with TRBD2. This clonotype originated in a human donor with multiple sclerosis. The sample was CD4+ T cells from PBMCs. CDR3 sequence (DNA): TGCAGTGCTGTCTGGCGGGGGGGCCACAATGAGCAGTTCTTC. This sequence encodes CSAVWRGGHNEQFF.